The rows below give T cell receptor beta chains drawn from one sample of a study of blood T cell repertoires in COVID-19. The protocol was immunoSEQ multiplex PCR, while the TCRdb copy is restricted to in-frame clones and leaves out a portion. The sample holds roughly 88,000 clones, about two thirds seen once. The source material was peripheral blood. These receptor sequences come from a woman aged 55-70 years in a cohort sampled during active or convalescent COVID-19. CDR3s include the opening cysteine and the closing phenylalanine or tryptophan. A D gene is named only where the DNA matches it firmly. Clone size appears in some rows only: once, few, many, or a class for an expanded clone.

d_gene,abundance,j_gene,v_gene,len,CDR3nt,CDR3aa
.,.,TRBJ1-1,TRBV6-5,12,TGTGCCAGCAATCTACAGGGAACTGAAGCTTTCTTT,CASNLQGTEAFF
.,.,TRBJ1-2,TRBV27,15,TGTGCCAGCAGTACAACCATAGCGGCTAACTATGGCTACACCTTC,CASSTTIAANYGYTF
TRBD2,.,TRBJ2-3,TRBV6-5,14,TGTGCCAGCAGTCCCCCGGGGGGAGCAGATACGCAGTATTTT,CASSPPGGADTQYF
TRBD2,once,TRBJ2-1,TRBV7-8,16,TGTGCCAGCAGCTTAAATCGGCTAGCGGGGGCCGTTGAGCAGTTCTTC,CASSLNRLAGAVEQFF
TRBD2,.,TRBJ2-3,TRBV7-8,17,TGTGCCAGCAGCTCTGGGACTAGCGGAAGAGGTACAGATACGCAGTATTTT,CASSSGTSGRGTDTQYF
.,.,TRBJ2-3,TRBV11-3,15,TGTGCCAGCAGCTTAGAAGGGAGCGGCGCAGATACGCAGTATTTT,CASSLEGSGADTQYF
.,.,TRBJ1-5,TRBV12-5,17,TGTGCTAGTGGTTTAGGACCCCAGGGAATGAGCAATCAGCCCCAGCATTTT,CASGLGPQGMSNQPQHF
.,.,TRBJ1-5,TRBV28,13,TGTGCCAGCACCCCGGACAGCCTGCGGCCCCAGCATTTT,CASTPDSLRPQHF
.,.,TRBJ2-3,TRBV7-9,15,TGTGCCAGCAGGTCCGGACGACAGAGCACAGATACGCAGTATTTT,CASRSGRQSTDTQYF
TRBD1,.,TRBJ1-4,TRBV7-9,15,TGTGCCAGCAGCCCTACAGGGGGCGCGTTAGAAAAACTGTTTTTT,CASSPTGGALEKLFF
.,.,TRBJ1-1,TRBV19,14,TGTGCCAGTAGCAGGGGAGGGATGAACACTGAAGCTTTCTTT,CASSRGGMNTEAFF
TRBD1,.,TRBJ1-4,TRBV2,13,TGTGCCAGCGGGGGGACAGGGCGTGAAAAACTGTTTTTT,CASGGTGREKLFF
TRBD1,.,TRBJ2-5,TRBV6-5,14,TGTGCCAGCAGGACCGGGACAGGGGGAGAGACCCAGTACTTC,CASRTGTGGETQYF
.,many,TRBJ2-7,TRBV7-8,13,TGTGCCAGCAGCTTGGGTCCGGGCTACGAGCAGTACTTC,CASSLGPGYEQYF
TRBD1,few,TRBJ2-3,TRBV5-1,14,TGCGCCAGCAGACAGGGGGCGCCCACAGATACGCAGTATTTT,CASRQGAPTDTQYF
TRBD1,medium-sized,TRBJ1-6,TRBV4-1,14,TGCGCCAGCAGCCGAGGACAGGAAAATTCACCCCTCCACTTT,CASSRGQENSPLHF
TRBD1,.,TRBJ2-7,TRBV11-2,14,TGTGCCAGCAGCCCGAACAGGGGCACCTACGAGCAGTACTTC,CASSPNRGTYEQYF
.,once,TRBJ1-4,TRBV5-1,17,TGCGCCAGCAGCTTTCGACCTCAGGACAGAAATAATGAAAAACTGTTTTTT,CASSFRPQDRNNEKLFF
TRBD2,.,TRBJ2-7,TRBV6-2/TRBV6-3,15,TGTGCCAGCAGTTACGGCGGGGGGGCTTCTCCCGAGCAGTACTTC,CASSYGGGASPEQYF
.,.,TRBJ2-5,TRBV18,14,TGTGCCAGCTCCTCAGACATTATCCAAGAGACCCAGTACTTC,CASSSDIIQETQYF
.,.,TRBJ1-1,TRBV3-1/TRBV3-2,17,TGTGCCAGCAGCCAAGATATCAGAAGGTGGAGGAACACTGAAGCTTTCTTT,CASSQDIRRWRNTEAFF
.,.,TRBJ1-6,TRBV4-1,15,TGCGCCAGCAACCCCTATAGCTCCTATAATTCACCCCTCCACTTT,CASNPYSSYNSPLHF
.,.,TRBJ1-2,TRBV29-1,11,TGCAGCGTTGGCCCAGGGAATGGCTACACCTTC,CSVGPGNGYTF
.,.,TRBJ2-7,TRBV13,16,TGTGCCAGCAGGATAGGGGCAAGGGGATCGTCCTACGAGCAGTACTTC,CASRIGARGSSYEQYF
.,.,TRBJ1-4,TRBV27,15,TGTGCCAGCAGGAAAAGGACAGATTCTAATGAAAAACTGTTTTTT,CASRKRTDSNEKLFF
.,once,TRBJ1-2,TRBV4-3,16,TGCGCCAGCAGCCAAGATAGCGCCAGGACTAACTATGGCTACACCTTC,CASSQDSARTNYGYTF
TRBD2,.,TRBJ2-5,TRBV7-2,17,TGTGCCAGCAGATCATCCCTTAGCGGGGGGGCAAGAGAGACCCAGTACTTC,CASRSSLSGGARETQYF
.,many,TRBJ1-5,TRBV20-1,17,TGCAGTGCTAGTTTCCTTGGTCGGGGAGGAAGCAATCAGCCCCAGCATTTT,CSASFLGRGGSNQPQHF
.,.,TRBJ1-2,TRBV6-5,13,TGTGCCAGCAGCCGTAATGCAGGGAGGGGCTACACCTTC,CASSRNAGRGYTF
TRBD1,.,TRBJ1-2,TRBV19,13,TGTGCCAGTAGTAGAGGGGGCAGGGTTGGCTACACCTTC,CASSRGGRVGYTF
.,.,TRBJ2-7,TRBV12-3/TRBV12-4,13,TGTGCCGCCTTCGACCGGGAATACTACGAGCAGTACTTC,CAAFDREYYEQYF
.,many,TRBJ2-1,TRBV5-1,15,TGCGCCAGCAGCTTGGCGGGGGACTTATACAATGAGCAGTTCTTC,CASSLAGDLYNEQFF
.,.,TRBJ2-3,TRBV2,15,TGTGCCAGCACCCGGTTCCCCGTGGGCACAGATACGCAGTATTTT,CASTRFPVGTDTQYF
TRBD2,many,TRBJ2-1,TRBV5-1,16,TGCGCCAGCAGCTTGGCAGCGGGGGCCCCCTACAATGAGCAGTTCTTC,CASSLAAGAPYNEQFF
.,.,TRBJ2-3,TRBV13,13,TGTGCCAGCAGCAGACGGGAGACAGATACGCAGTATTTT,CASSRRETDTQYF
.,.,TRBJ2-5,TRBV11-2,11,TGTGCCAGCAGCTTAGCGGAGACCCAGTACTTC,CASSLAETQYF
.,.,TRBJ1-6,TRBV20-1,14,TGCAGTGCTAGTCGACGAGCGTCAAATTCACCCCTCCACTTT,CSASRRASNSPLHF
.,.,TRBJ1-2,TRBV20-1,13,TGCAGTGCTAGTGCGGACATTAACTATGGCTACACCTTC,CSASADINYGYTF
.,.,TRBJ2-7,TRBV5-1,14,TGCGCCAGCAGCTTGGTATCTGGGAGGAACGAGCAGTACTTC,CASSLVSGRNEQYF
TRBD1,.,TRBJ1-5,TRBV29-1,15,TGCAGCGTTAGCAGTGGGACAGGCCCCAATCAGCCCCAGCATTTT,CSVSSGTGPNQPQHF
TRBD2,.,TRBJ2-7,TRBV14,16,TGTGCCAGCAGCCAAGTTCCGGGACTACCGATGGGGGAGCAGTACTTC,CASSQVPGLPMGEQYF
TRBD1,.,TRBJ2-5,TRBV5-1,16,TGCGCCAGCAGCCTGTACATGACAGGGGAGCAAGAGACCCAGTACTTC,CASSLYMTGEQETQYF
.,.,TRBJ2-5,TRBV19,13,TGTGCCAGTAGACCGACAGGCCAAGAGACCCAGTACTTC,CASRPTGQETQYF
TRBD2,.,TRBJ2-1,TRBV5-4,15,TGTGCCAGCAGCTTTCTAACGGGGGGGCCCGATGAGCAGTTCTTC,CASSFLTGGPDEQFF
TRBD1,.,TRBJ2-7,TRBV7-3,15,TGTGCCAGCAGCTTAGGACAGGGGCGTTCCTACGAGCAGTACTTC,CASSLGQGRSYEQYF
TRBD1,.,TRBJ2-1,TRBV6-5,14,TGTGCCAGCACCTCAGGGGGACAGGGGGGTGAGCAGTTCTTC,CASTSGGQGGEQFF
.,few,TRBJ1-5,TRBV12-5,13,TGTGCTAGTGGTCTGGGGGGGGATCAGCCCCAGCATTTT,CASGLGGDQPQHF
.,.,TRBJ1-2,TRBV25-1,13,TGTGCCAGCTCTCCGGGGACTAACTATGGCTACACCTTC,CASSPGTNYGYTF
.,.,TRBJ2-5,TRBV19,13,TGTGCCAGTAGTATAATCCTAGGAGAGACCCAGTACTTC,CASSIILGETQYF
.,.,TRBJ1-1,TRBV6-6,11,TGTGCCAGCGGTGGTCAGGGTGAAGCTTTCTTT,CASGGQGEAFF
TRBD1,.,TRBJ2-7,TRBV7-9,17,TGTGCCAGCAGCTTAAAATCCGGGCAGGGGGTTTCCTACGAGCAGTACTTC,CASSLKSGQGVSYEQYF
TRBD2,.,TRBJ2-4,TRBV4-3,15,TGCGCCAGCAGCCAAGTGGGACTAGCGACCGGGGTTCAGTACTTC,CASSQVGLATGVQYF
.,few,TRBJ2-1,TRBV4-2,17,TGTGCCAGCAGCCAAGATCTTGAGACATCTCACTACAATGAGCAGTTCTTC,CASSQDLETSHYNEQFF
.,.,TRBJ2-5,TRBV7-8,14,TGTGCCAGCAGCTGGGAGCTAATGGCAGAGACCCAGTACTTC,CASSWELMAETQYF
TRBD2,.,TRBJ2-5,TRBV5-1,14,TGCGCCAGCAGCTTGCTACCGGGGGGAAGGGACCAGTACTTC,CASSLLPGGRDQYF
.,.,TRBJ1-4,TRBV19,14,TGTGCCAGTAGTATCAGTGCAACTAATGAAAAACTGTTTTTT,CASSISATNEKLFF
.,.,TRBJ2-2,TRBV5-1,15,TGCGCCAGCAGCGTCGCAGGGGCGAACACCGGGGAGCTGTTTTTT,CASSVAGANTGELFF
.,.,TRBJ1-1,TRBV19,14,TGTGCCAGTAGTATGGGCCTTTTGAACACTGAAGCTTTCTTT,CASSMGLLNTEAFF